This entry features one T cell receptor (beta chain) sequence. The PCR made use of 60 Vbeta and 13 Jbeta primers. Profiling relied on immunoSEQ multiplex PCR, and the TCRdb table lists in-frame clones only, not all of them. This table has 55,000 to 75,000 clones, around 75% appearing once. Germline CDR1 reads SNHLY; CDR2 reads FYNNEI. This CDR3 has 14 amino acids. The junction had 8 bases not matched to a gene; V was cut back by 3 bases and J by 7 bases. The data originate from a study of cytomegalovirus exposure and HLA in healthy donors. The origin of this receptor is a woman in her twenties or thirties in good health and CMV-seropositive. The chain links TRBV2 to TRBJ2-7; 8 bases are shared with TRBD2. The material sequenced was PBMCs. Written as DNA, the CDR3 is TGTGCCAGCAGTGAGGCGGGGGGCCGGGGGGAGCAGTACTTC. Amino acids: CASSEAGGRGEQYF.